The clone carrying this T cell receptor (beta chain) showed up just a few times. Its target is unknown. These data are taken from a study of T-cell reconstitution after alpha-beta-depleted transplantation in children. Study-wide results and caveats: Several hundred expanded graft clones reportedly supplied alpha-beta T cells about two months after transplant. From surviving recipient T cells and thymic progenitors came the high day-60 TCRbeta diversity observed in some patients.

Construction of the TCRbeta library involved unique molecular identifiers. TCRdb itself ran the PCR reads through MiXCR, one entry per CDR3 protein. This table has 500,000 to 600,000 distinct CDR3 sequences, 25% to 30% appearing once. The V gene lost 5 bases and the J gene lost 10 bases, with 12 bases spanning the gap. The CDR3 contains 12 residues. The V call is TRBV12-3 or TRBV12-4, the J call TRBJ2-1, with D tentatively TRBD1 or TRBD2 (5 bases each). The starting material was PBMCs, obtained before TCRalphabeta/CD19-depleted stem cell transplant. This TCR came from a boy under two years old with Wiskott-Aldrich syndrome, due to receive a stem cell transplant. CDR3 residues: CASSPIRDEQFF. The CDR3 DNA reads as TGTGCCAGCAGTCCAATTAGGGACGAGCAGTTCTTC.